The 7 T cell receptor beta chains listed next were all sequenced from one sample in a study of response to subunit inactivated influenza vaccine. One entry per CDR3 protein results from TCRdb running MiXCR on the RT-PCR reads. The sample lists hundreds of thousands of distinct CDR3 sequences, about 18% seen once, with approximately 10% in the top ten. Sequencing was performed on PBMCs from blood, taken more than 4 days after vaccination. These receptors originate from a man aged 50 to 59 who received an inactivated influenza vaccine.

This clonotype has just a few counts. This chain uses TRBV6-5 with TRBJ2-7, with 8 bases that match TRBD1. This CDR3 region has 17 residues. Germline V CDR1 and CDR2: MNHEY, SVGAGI. The trim removed 0 bases at V and 3 bases at J, leaving 10 bases unmatched. CDR3 sequence (DNA): TGTGCCAGCAGTTACTCGATAGGTAGAGGACAGGGCTACGAGCAGTACTTC. Amino acids: CASSYSIGRGQGYEQYF.

This clonotype was counted between two and nine times. The V and J genes are TRBV29-1 and TRBJ2-7; 9 nucleotides line up with TRBD2. V shed 7 bases and J 0 bases; nucleotides not matched to a gene: 1. This CDR3 spans 12 amino acids. CDR1 and CDR2 (germline): SQVTM, ANQGSEA. The CDR3 is CSGLADSYEQYF. CDR3 DNA sequence: TGCAGCGGACTAGCGGACTCCTACGAGCAGTACTTC.

This clonotype was counted a few times. The J gene is TRBJ2-7, the V gene TRBV5-1, with D perhaps being TRBD1 or TRBD2 (5 bases each). The V end was cut by 1 base, the J end by 2 bases, with 22 bases between. The CDR3 length is 18 residues. Germline assignment: CDR1 SGHRS and CDR2 YFSETQ. This CDR3 is CASSLNPGTASGPYEQYF. CDR3 in DNA: TGCGCCAGCAGCTTGAACCCTGGGACGGCCAGCGGCCCCTACGAGCAGTACTTC.

This clonotype was found a few times. The chain recombines TRBV12-3 or TRBV12-4 with TRBJ1-2, with TRBD1 identical over 8 bases. The CDR3 spans 14 residues. V was pared by 4 bases and J by 8 bases, with 9 bases of the junction left unmatched. The DNA for the CDR3 is TGTGCCAGCAGTTCCAAGGGACAGGCGAGAGGCTACACCTTC. Residues: CASSSKGQARGYTF.

The chain recombines TRBV29-1 with TRBJ2-3; D is possibly TRBD1 (5 bases). V was trimmed by 3 bases and J by 4 bases, leaving 14 bases between them. Germline V CDR1 and CDR2: SQVTM, ANQGSEA. This CDR3 is built from 14 residues. For the CDR3, the DNA is TGCAGCGTTGAGGGCAGGGCGGTAGCAGATACGCAGTATTTT. As protein: CSVEGRAVADTQYF.

This clonotype was counted between two and nine times. J is TRBJ1-1 and V is TRBV20-1, with 8 nucleotides matching TRBD1. The CDR3 runs 13 residues. The V segment lost 2 bases and the J segment 6 bases; nucleotides outside the gene matches: 5. Germline loops: CDR1 DFQATT, CDR2 SNEGSKA (reference sequence). The CDR3 coding sequence is TGCAGTGCTAGACGACAGGGGAAGGCTGAAGCTTTCTTT. It specifies CSARRQGKAEAFF.

This clonotype was found a few times. This sequence joins TRBV28 and TRBJ2-3, with D maybe TRBD2 (6 bases). Trimming removed 7 bases from V and 5 bases from J, with 19 bases in between. Germline lookup yields CDR1 MDHEN and CDR2 SYDVKM. This CDR3 region has 15 residues. Here the CDR3 reads CASTLQSLAKDTQYF. The CDR3 bases are TGTGCCAGCACTCTACAGAGCCTAGCGAAAGATACGCAGTATTTT.